The 9 T cell receptor beta chains presented below share a single source sample, sequenced in a study of breast tumors, draining lymph nodes, adjacent tissues. A single record per CDR3 protein comes from TCRdb applying MiXCR to the multiplex PCR reads. The repertoire has around 100,000 distinct CDR3 sequences, roughly 20% of them found once; the top ten carry more than 0.9%. The lymph nodes were axillary draining lymph nodes from breast cancer patients. Sequencing input: axillary lymph node tissue. The receptor source for this set is a female donor with breast cancer. Some clones in this sample may be carry-over from other donors' samples.

This clonotype turned up a few times. The genes are TRBV27 and TRBJ2-1; no firm D call. The CDR3 runs to 16 residues. The V and J ends lost 2 bases and 4 bases respectively, with 15 bases between them. Germline CDR1 reads MNHEY; CDR2 reads SMNVEV (reference sequence). CDR3 nucleotide sequence: TGTGCCAGCAGTTTAGGCGTAGGCCAGGAATACAATGAGCAGTTCTTC. This gives the protein CASSLGVGQEYNEQFF.

Many counts were recorded for this clonotype. This chain joins TRBV15 and TRBJ1-2; D is perhaps TRBD1 (5 bases). The germline gives CDR1 LNHNV, CDR2 YYDKDF (reference sequence). This CDR3 comprises 14 residues. V shed 5 bases and J shed 4 bases, with 14 bases lying between them. The CDR3 spells CATSPTDKTYGYTF. The CDR3 DNA follows: TGTGCCACCAGCCCAACGGACAAAACCTATGGCTACACCTTC. Full variable domain (missing parts from reference TRBV15 and TRBJ1-2): DAMVIQNPRYQVTQFGKPVTLSCSQTLNHNVMYWYQQKSSQAPKLLFHYYDKDFNNEADTPDNFQSRRPNTSFCFLDIRSPGLGDTAMYLCATSPTDKTYGYTFGSGTRLTVV.

This clonotype has a count of ten or more. Written as DNA, the CDR3 is TGCAGTGCTATGTTAGATCGGAATGAGCAGTTCTTC. Translating it yields CSAMLDRNEQFF. The V gene is TRBV20-1, the J gene TRBJ2-1; unclear D gene. The CDR3 totals 12 residues. V was cut by 4 bases and J by 7 bases, with 11 bases left in between. Germline CDR1 and CDR2: DFQATT and SNEGSKA (reference sequence).

This chain uses TRBV10-3 with TRBJ2-4; D not resolved. The CDR3 consists of 13 residues. Per germline, CDR1 ENHRY and CDR2 SYGVKD. The V and J ends lost 11 bases and 9 bases respectively, with 20 bases between them. The CDR3 DNA is TGTGCCGTCAACTCACCGGGCCAAGTCATTCAGTACTTC. Its protein product is CAVNSPGQVIQYF.

This clonotype was found a few times. The rearrangement uses TRBV5-1 and TRBJ2-3; 11 nucleotides match TRBD2. Germline trimming cut 4 bases from V and 3 bases from J; bases unmatched to any gene: 4. Looked up from germline, CDR1 is SGHRS and CDR2 is YFSETQ. The length of the CDR3 is 15 residues. CDR3 sequence reads: CASSLSGRVTDTQYF. Here the CDR3 DNA reads TGCGCCAGCAGCCTTAGCGGGAGGGTGACAGATACGCAGTATTTT.

This clonotype showed up many times. This chain uses TRBV6-5 with TRBJ2-7, with 7 bases that match TRBD2. Germline CDR1 MNHEY, CDR2 SVGAGI. J was trimmed by 3 bases and V by 2 bases; bases with no gene match: 19. The CDR3 consists of 19 residues. CDR3 sequence: CASSYGLLAVNLWVYEQYF. The CDR3 coding sequence is TGTGCCAGCAGTTACGGCCTCCTAGCGGTTAATCTATGGGTCTACGAGCAGTACTTC.

The table lists this clonotype with many counts. The rearrangement uses TRBV20-1 and TRBJ1-5, with D perhaps matching TRBD1 (5 bases). The CDR3 is 14 amino acids. The germline V gene has CDR1 DFQATT and CDR2 SNEGSKA (reference sequence). V was shortened by 1 base and J by 0 bases, with 7 bases between the two germline ends. CDR3 in amino acids: CSARGQISNQPQHF. The CDR3 coding sequence is TGCAGTGCTAGAGGACAGATTAGCAATCAGCCCCAGCATTTT.

This clonotype was counted many times. V and J are TRBV9 and TRBJ2-5; 8 nucleotides match TRBD2. The CDR3 sequence is 16 residues long. Germline V lookup: CDR1 SGDLS, CDR2 YYNGEE. V dropped 1 base and J dropped 4; count of bases not matched to a gene: 9. The CDR3 is CASSVTHAGGRETQYF. The CDR3 nucleotides read TGTGCCAGCAGCGTAACCCATGCGGGAGGAAGAGAGACCCAGTACTTC.

This clonotype was seen only a few times. The rearrangement joins TRBV18 to TRBJ1-4, with a possible D match to TRBD1 (5 bases). Trimming took 3 bases from V and 4 from J, leaving 9 bases between them. This CDR3 is built from 14 residues. Germline-derived CDR1 and CDR2 are KGHSH and LQKENI. The CDR3 protein is CASSPDRINEKLFF. In DNA, the CDR3 is TGTGCCAGCTCACCCGACAGAATTAATGAAAAACTGTTTTTT.